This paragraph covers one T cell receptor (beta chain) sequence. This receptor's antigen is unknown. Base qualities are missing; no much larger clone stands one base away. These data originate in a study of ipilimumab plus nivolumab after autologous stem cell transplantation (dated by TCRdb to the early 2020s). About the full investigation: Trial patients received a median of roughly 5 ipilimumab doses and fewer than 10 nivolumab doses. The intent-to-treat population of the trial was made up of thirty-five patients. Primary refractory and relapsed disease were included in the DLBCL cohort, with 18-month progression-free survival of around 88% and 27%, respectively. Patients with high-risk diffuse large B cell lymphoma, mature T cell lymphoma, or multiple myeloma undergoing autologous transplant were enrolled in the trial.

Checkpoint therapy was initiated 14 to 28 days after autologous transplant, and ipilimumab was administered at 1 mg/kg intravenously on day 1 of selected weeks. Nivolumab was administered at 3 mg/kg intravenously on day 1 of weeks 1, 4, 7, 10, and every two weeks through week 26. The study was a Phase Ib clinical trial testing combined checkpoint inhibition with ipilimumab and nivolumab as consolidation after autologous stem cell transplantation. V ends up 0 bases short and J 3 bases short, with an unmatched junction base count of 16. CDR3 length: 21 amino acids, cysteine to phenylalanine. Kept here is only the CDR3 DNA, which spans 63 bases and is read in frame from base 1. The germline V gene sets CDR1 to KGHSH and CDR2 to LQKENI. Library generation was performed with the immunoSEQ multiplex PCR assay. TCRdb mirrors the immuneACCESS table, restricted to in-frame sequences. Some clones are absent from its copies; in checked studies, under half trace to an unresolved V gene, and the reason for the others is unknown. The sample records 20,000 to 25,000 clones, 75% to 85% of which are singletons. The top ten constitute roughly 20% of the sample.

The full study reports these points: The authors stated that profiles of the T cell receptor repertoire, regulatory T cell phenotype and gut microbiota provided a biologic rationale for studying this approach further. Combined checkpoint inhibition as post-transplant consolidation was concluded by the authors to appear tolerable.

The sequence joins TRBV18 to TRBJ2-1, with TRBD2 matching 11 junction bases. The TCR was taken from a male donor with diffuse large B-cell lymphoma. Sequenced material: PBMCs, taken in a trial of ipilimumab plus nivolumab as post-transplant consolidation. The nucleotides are TGTGCCAGCTCACCACCGTCTCTGGGATTACTAGCGGGGGCCCACTACAATGAGCAGTTCTTC. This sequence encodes CASSPPSLGLLAGAHYNEQFF.